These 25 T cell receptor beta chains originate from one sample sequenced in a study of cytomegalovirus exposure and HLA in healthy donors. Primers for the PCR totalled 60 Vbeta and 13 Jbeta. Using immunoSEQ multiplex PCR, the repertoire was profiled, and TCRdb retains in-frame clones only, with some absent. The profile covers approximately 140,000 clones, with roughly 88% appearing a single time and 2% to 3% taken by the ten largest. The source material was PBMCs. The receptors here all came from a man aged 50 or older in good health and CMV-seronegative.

CDR3 protein: CASSSSWITQKGMSGNTIYF. The CDR3 DNA is TGTGCCAGCAGCTCGTCTTGGATTACTCAAAAGGGGATGTCTGGAAACACCATATATTTT. V usage is TRBV5-5 and J usage is TRBJ1-3, with D maybe TRBD1 (5 bases). The CDR3 has 20 amino acids. Per germline, CDR1 SGHKS and CDR2 YYEKEE (reference sequence). Trimming pared 3 bases from V and 1 base from J, leaving 26 bases between.

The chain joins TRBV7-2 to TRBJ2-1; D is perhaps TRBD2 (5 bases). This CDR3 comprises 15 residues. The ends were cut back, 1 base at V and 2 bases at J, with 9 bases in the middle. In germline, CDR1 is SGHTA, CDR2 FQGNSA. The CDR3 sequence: CASSLVSSPYNEQFF. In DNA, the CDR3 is TGTGCCAGCAGCTTAGTGTCTAGCCCCTACAATGAGCAGTTCTTC.

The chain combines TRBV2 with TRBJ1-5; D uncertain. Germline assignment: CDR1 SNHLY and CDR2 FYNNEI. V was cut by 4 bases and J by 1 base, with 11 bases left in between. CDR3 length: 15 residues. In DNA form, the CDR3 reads TGTGCCAGCAGTGCCGACACGATAAGCAATCAGCCCCAGCATTTT. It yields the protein CASSADTISNQPQHF.

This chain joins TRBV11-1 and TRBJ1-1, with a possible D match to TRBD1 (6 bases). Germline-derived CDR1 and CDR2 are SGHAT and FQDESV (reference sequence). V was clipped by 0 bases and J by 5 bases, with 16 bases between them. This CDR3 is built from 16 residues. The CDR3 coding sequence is TGTGCCAGCAGCTTAGCTCGGGGGGCGCCGGGGACTGAAGCTTTCTTT. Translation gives CASSLARGAPGTEAFF.

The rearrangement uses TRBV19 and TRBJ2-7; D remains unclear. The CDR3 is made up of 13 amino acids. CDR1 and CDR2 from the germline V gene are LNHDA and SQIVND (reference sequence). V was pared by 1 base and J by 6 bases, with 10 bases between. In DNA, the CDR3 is TGTGCCAGTAGTATAGTTGGAGCCCGCGAGCAGTACTTC. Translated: CASSIVGAREQYF.

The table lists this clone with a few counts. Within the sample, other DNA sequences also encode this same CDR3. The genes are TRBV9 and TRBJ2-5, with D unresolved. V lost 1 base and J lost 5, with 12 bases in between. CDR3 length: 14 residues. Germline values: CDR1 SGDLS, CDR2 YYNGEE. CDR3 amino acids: CASSVLGTEETQYF. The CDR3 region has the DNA TGTGCCAGCAGCGTACTCGGAACAGAGGAGACCCAGTACTTC.

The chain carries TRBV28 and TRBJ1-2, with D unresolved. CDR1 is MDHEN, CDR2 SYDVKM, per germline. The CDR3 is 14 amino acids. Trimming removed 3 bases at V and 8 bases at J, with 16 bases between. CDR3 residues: CASSFRETAGGYTF. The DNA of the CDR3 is TGTGCCAGCAGTTTTAGGGAGACCGCTGGAGGCTACACCTTC.

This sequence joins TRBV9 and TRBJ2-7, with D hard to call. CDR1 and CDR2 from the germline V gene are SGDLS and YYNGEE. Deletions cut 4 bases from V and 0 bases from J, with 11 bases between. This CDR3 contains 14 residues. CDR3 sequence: CASSKPGLSYEQYF. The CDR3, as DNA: TGTGCCAGCAGCAAACCGGGTCTCTCCTACGAGCAGTACTTC.

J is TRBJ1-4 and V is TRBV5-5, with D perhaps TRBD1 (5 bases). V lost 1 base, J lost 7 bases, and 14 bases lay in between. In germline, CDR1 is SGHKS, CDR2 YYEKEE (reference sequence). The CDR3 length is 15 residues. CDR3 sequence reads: CASSLYSGRGEKLFF. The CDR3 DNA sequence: TGTGCCAGCAGCTTGTATAGTGGAAGGGGTGAAAAACTGTTTTTT.

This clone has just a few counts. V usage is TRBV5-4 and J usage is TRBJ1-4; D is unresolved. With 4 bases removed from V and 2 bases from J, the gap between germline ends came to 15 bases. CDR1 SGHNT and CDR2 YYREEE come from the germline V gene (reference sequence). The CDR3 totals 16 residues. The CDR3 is CASSQTGGGTNEKLFF. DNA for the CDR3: TGTGCCAGCAGCCAAACGGGTGGTGGCACTAATGAAAAACTGTTTTTT.

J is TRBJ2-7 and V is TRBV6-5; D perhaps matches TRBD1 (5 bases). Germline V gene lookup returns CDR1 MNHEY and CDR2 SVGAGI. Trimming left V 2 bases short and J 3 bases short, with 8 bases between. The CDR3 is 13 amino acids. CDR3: CASSYRGGYEQYF. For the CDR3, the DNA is TGTGCCAGCAGTTACAGGGGCGGCTACGAGCAGTACTTC.

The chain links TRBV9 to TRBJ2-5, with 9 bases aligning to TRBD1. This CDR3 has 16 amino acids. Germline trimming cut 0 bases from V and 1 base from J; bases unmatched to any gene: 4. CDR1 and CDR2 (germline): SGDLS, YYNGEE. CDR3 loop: CASSVARQGGQETQYF. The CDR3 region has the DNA TGTGCCAGCAGCGTAGCTAGACAGGGGGGCCAAGAGACCCAGTACTTC.

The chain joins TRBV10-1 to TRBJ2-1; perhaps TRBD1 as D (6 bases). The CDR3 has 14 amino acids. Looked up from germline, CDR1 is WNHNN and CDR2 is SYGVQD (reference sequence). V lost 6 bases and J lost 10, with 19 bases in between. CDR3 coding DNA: TGCGCCAGCAGCCCTGGGGGCGTAGGCGGGGAGCAGTTCTTC. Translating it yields CASSPGGVGGEQFF.

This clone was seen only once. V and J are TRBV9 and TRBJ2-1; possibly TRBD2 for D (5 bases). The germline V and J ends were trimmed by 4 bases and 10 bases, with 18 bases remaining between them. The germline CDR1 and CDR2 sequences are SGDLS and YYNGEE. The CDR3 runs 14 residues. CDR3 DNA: TGTGCCAGCAGCTTTACAGTTTCTGAGGGAGAGCAGTTCTTC. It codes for CASSFTVSEGEQFF.

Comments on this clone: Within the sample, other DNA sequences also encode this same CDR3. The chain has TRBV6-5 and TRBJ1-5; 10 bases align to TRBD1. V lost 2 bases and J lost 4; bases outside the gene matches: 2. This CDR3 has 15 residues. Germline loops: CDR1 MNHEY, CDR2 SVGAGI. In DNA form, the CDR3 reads TGTGCCAGCAGTTACGGGACAGGGGCGAATCAGCCCCAGCATTTT. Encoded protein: CASSYGTGANQPQHF.

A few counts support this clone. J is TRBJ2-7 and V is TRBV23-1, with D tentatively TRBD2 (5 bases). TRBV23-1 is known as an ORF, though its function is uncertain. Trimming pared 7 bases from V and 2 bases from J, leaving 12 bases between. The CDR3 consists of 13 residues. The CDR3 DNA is TGCGCCAGCATGAGGGCAGCCACCTACGAGCAGTACTTC. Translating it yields CASMRAATYEQYF.

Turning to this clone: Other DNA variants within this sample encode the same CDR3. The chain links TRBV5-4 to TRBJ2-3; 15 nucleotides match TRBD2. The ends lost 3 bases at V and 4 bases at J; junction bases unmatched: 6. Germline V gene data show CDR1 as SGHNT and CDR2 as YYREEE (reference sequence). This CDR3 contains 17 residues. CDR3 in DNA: TGTGCCAGCAGCTCAGGGACTAGCGGGGGGTGGGCAGATACGCAGTATTTT. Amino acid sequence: CASSSGTSGGWADTQYF.

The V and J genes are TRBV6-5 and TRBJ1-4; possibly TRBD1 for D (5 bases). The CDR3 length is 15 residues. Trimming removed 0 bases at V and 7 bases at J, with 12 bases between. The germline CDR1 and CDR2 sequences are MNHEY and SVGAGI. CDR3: CASSYSVGGGEKLFF. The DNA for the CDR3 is TGTGCCAGCAGTTACTCAGTGGGGGGTGGTGAAAAACTGTTTTTT.

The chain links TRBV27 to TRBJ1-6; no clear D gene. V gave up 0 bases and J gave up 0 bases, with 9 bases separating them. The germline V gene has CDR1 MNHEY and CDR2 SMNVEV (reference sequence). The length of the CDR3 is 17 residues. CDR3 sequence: CASSLSSESSYNSPLHF. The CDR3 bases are TGTGCCAGCAGTTTATCGTCGGAGAGCTCCTATAATTCACCCCTCCACTTT.

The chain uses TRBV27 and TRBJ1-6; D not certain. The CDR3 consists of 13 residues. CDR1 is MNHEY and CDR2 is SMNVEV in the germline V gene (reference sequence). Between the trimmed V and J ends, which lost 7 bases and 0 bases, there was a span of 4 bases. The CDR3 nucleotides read TGTGCCAGCACTTACTCCTATAATTCACCCCTCCACTTT. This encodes CASTYSYNSPLHF.

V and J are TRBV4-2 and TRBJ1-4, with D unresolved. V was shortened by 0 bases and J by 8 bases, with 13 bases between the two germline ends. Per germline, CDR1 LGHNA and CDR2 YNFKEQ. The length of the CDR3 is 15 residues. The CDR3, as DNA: TGTGCCAGCAGCCAAGAGGAGGAGGTGGAAGAAAAACTGTTTTTT. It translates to CASSQEEEVEEKLFF.

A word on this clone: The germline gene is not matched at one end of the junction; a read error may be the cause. CDR3: CSSSLMGQGTLLDGYTF. The CDR3 DNA sequence: TGTTCCAGCAGCTTAATGGGTCAGGGTACCCTACTTGATGGCTACACCTTC. V and J are TRBV7-9 and TRBJ1-2, with D maybe TRBD1 (5 bases). Per the germline V gene, CDR1 is SEHNR and CDR2 is FQNEAQ (reference sequence). The length of the CDR3 is 17 residues. Together with reference TRBV7-9 and TRBJ1-2, the CDR3 gives the full variable domain: DTGVSQNPRHKITKRGQNVTFRCDPISEHNRLYWYRQTLGQGPEFLTYFQNEAQLEKSRLLSDRFSAERPKGSFSTLEIQRTEQGDSAMYLCSSSLMGQGTLLDGYTFGSGTRLTVV.

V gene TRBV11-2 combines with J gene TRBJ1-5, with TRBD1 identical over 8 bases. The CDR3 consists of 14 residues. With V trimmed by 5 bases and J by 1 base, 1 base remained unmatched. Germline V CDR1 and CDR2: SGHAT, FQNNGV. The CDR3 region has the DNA TGTGCCAGCAGCCGGACAGGGAGCAATCAGCCCCAGCATTTT. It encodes CASSRTGSNQPQHF.

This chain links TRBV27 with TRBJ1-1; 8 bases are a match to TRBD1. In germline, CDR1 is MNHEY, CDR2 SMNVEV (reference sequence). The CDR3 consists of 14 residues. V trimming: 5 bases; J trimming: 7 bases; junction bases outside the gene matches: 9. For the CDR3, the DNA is TGTGCCAGCAGTGCAAGACAGGGGTTGCGTGAAGCTTTCTTT. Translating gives CASSARQGLREAFF.

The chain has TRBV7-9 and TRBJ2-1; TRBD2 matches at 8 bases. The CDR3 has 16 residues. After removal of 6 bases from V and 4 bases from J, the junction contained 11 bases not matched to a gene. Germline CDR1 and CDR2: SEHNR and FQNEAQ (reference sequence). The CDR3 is CASRGGSGGGYNEQFF. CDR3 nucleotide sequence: TGTGCCAGCAGAGGAGGTTCGGGAGGGGGTTACAATGAGCAGTTCTTC.